The 4 T cell receptor beta chains below all came from one sample that was sequenced in a study of T cells in localized non-small cell lung cancer. TCRdb keeps only in-frame clones here, not all; method: immunoSEQ multiplex PCR. The sample holds 70,000 to 85,000 clones, 65% to 85% seen once. The input for sequencing was peripheral blood, taken before any cancer treatment. These receptors came from a female donor older than 55 with stage I lung adenocarcinoma.

This clone has more than one count but fewer than ten. The chain uses TRBV7-8 and TRBJ1-1; TRBD1 might be the D (5 bases). V lost 1 base to trimming and J lost 5 bases, with 14 bases between them. This CDR3 has 15 residues. The germline CDR1 and CDR2 sequences are SGHVS and FQNEAQ. The DNA for the CDR3 is TGTGCCAGCAGCTTAGGAACAGGCTCGGTGACTGAAGCTTTCTTT. It is translated as CASSLGTGSVTEAFF.

This clone was seen a single time. The V call is TRBV11-3, the J call TRBJ2-3; tentatively, D is TRBD2 (5 bases). Trimming cost V 3 bases and J 3 bases, with 13 bases left between them. The CDR3 sequence is 15 residues long. Germline CDR1 is SGHNT and CDR2 is YENEEA. The CDR3 DNA sequence: TGTGCCAGCAGCTTCGGGCTCGGGGTTACAGATACGCAGTATTTT. Translated: CASSFGLGVTDTQYF.

V is TRBV19 and J is TRBJ1-1; D is unclear. This CDR3 contains 12 residues. Between the trimmed V and J ends, which lost 6 bases and 3 bases, there was a span of 8 bases. The germline CDR1 and CDR2 sequences are LNHDA and SQIVND (reference sequence). The CDR3 reads CASSRLYTEAFF. The CDR3 DNA follows: TGTGCCAGTAGCCGTCTTTACACTGAAGCTTTCTTT.

The V gene is TRBV7-2, the J gene TRBJ2-3, with D perhaps matching TRBD1 (6 bases). V shed 1 base and J shed 2 bases, with 13 bases lying between them. Germline CDR1 is SGHTA and CDR2 is FQGNSA. The CDR3 extends over 16 amino acids. As DNA, the CDR3 is TGTGCCAGCAGCTTAGGTCTGACAGGCTACACAGATACGCAGTATTTT. The encoded protein is CASSLGLTGYTDTQYF.